This is a list of T cell receptor beta chains from one sample in a study of shared clonotypes between healthy human individuals. Repertoires were generated with immunoSEQ multiplex PCR, while TCRdb's copy carries only in-frame clones and drops some. In the table there are about 2.2 million clones, more than 85% of which are singletons. Input material: naive CD8+ T cells from PBMCs. These TCRs come from a man younger than 35 in good health. Some clones in this sample may be carry-over from other donors' samples. The CDR3 runs from the conserved cysteine through the conserved F or W. D genes are given only for firm matches. Size values are once, few and many counts, or a class for expanded clones, and some rows have none.

d_call j_call v_call clone_size cdr3_aa cdr3_nt
- TRBJ2-7 TRBV30 - CTFQGHLSYEQYF TGTACCTTCCAGGGCCACCTCTCCTACGAGCAGTACTTC
- TRBJ1-1 TRBV10-3 few CAIQQGGNTEAFF TGTGCCATCCAGCAGGGCGGGAACACTGAAGCTTTCTTT
TRBD2 TRBJ2-7 TRBV4-1 - CASSQSGGRQYEQYF TGCGCCAGCAGCCAATCCGGCGGGAGACAGTACGAGCAGTACTTC
- TRBJ2-3 TRBV2 - CASSQAGGRGGVTDTQYF TGTGCCAGCAGTCAGGCCGGGGGAAGGGGAGGAGTAACAGATACGCAGTATTTT
- TRBJ1-2 TRBV7-9 - CASSLGQAGDNYGYTF TGTGCCAGCAGCTTAGGACAGGCCGGGGATAACTATGGCTACACCTTC
- TRBJ2-7 TRBV7-9 - CASSPPTDSYEQYF TGTGCCAGCAGTCCACCAACAGACTCCTACGAGCAGTACTTC
TRBD1 TRBJ2-7 TRBV19 once CASSRGTGGRYEQYF TGTGCCAGTAGCCGAGGGACAGGGGGAAGGTACGAGCAGTACTTC
- TRBJ2-7 TRBV27 - CASSLPGAYEQYF TGTGCCAGCAGTTTGCCCGGGGCCTACGAGCAGTACTTC
- TRBJ2-7 TRBV19 - CARRTGTSKGLDEQYF TGTGCCAGGCGAACCGGGACATCAAAGGGTCTGGACGAGCAGTACTTC
- TRBJ1-5 TRBV7-9 - CASSFGLPGQPQHF TGTGCCAGCAGCTTTGGGCTGCCGGGTCAGCCCCAGCATTTT
- TRBJ2-7 TRBV7-8 once CASSFEGITSYEQYF TGTGCCAGCAGCTTTGAGGGGATTACCTCCTACGAGCAGTACTTC
- TRBJ2-3 TRBV14 - CASSRDRDTQYF TGTGCCAGCAGCCGCGACCGGGATACGCAGTATTTT
- TRBJ2-1 TRBV27 - CASSSSGLLNEQFF TGTGCCAGCAGTTCGTCGGGACTTCTAAATGAGCAGTTCTTC
- TRBJ2-7 TRBV5-8 - CASSPPLSVVEQYF TGTGCCAGCAGCCCTCCGCTTTCCGTCGTCGAGCAGTACTTC
- TRBJ2-3 TRBV27 once CASSSGPAADTQYF TGTGCCAGCAGTTCGGGACCAGCGGCAGATACGCAGTATTTT
TRBD1 TRBJ2-7 TRBV2 - CASSERTGRRYEQYF TGTGCCAGCAGTGAAAGGACAGGGAGGCGCTACGAGCAGTACTTC
- TRBJ2-4 TRBV27 - CASGHQGGAKNIQYF TGTGCCAGCGGGCATCAGGGTGGAGCCAAAAACATTCAGTACTTC
- TRBJ1-1 TRBV27 - CASSLTKRTQAFF TGTGCCAGCAGTTTAACGAAACGGACGCAAGCTTTCTTT
- TRBJ1-1 TRBV5-1 - CASSIRPQGPGMNTEAFF TGCGCCAGCAGTATTCGCCCACAGGGCCCGGGAATGAACACTGAAGCTTTCTTT
- TRBJ1-2 TRBV4-2 - CASSQGLLTSQGYTF TGTGCCAGCAGCCAAGGTCTTCTAACATCGCAAGGCTACACCTTC
- TRBJ2-7 TRBV4-3 - CASSQGRASYEQYF TGCGCCAGCAGCCAGGGCAGGGCTTCCTACGAGCAGTACTTC
TRBD2 TRBJ2-5 TRBV7-2 - CASSSNRLAQETQYF TGTGCCAGCAGCTCCAACCGACTAGCTCAAGAGACCCAGTACTTC
- TRBJ1-2 TRBV7-9 - CASSSPDSGLNYGYTF TGTGCCAGCAGCTCACCTGATTCGGGCCTGAACTATGGCTACACCTTC
- TRBJ1-1 TRBV27 - CASSPRGGGNTEAFF TGTGCCAGCAGCCCCCGCGGCGGAGGGAACACTGAAGCTTTCTTT
TRBD1 TRBJ2-7 TRBV13 once CAISTGGYEQYF TGTGCCATCTCGACAGGGGGCTACGAGCAGTACTTC
- TRBJ2-3 TRBV5-6 few CASSSRRAGRTDTQYF TGTGCCAGCAGCTCCCGACGGGCAGGGAGGACAGATACGCAGTATTTT